Presented here are 8 T cell receptor beta chains from one specimen sequenced in a study of blood T cell repertoires in COVID-19. The method was immunoSEQ multiplex PCR; TCRdb's version includes in-frame clones alone and lacks a portion of them. The table has 250,000 to 300,000 clones, 70% to 90% seen once. The sequenced sample was peripheral blood. The receptor source for this set is a man in his 60s who had recovered from COVID-19.

The chain recombines TRBV19 with TRBJ2-3; 12 nucleotides agree with TRBD2. V was clipped by 5 bases and J by 4 bases; unmatched bases: 7. From germline, CDR1 is LNHDA and CDR2 SQIVND (reference sequence). The CDR3 extends over 16 amino acids. The CDR3 DNA sequence: TGTGCCAGTAGTGGGGCTAGCGGGAGGGGCGCAGATACGCAGTATTTT. This gives the protein CASSGASGRGADTQYF.

The J gene is TRBJ1-1, the V gene TRBV12-3 or TRBV12-4, with TRBD1 matching over 7 bases. The V and J ends lost 5 bases and 4 bases, in that order; junction bases with no gene match: 4. CDR3 length equals 13 residues. CDR3 region: CASSPTGFTEAFF. The CDR3 DNA is TGTGCCAGCAGTCCGACAGGGTTCACTGAAGCTTTCTTT.

The chain links TRBV19 to TRBJ2-3, with unresolved D. The CDR3 covers 15 residues. CDR1 and CDR2 from the germline V gene are LNHDA and SQIVND (reference sequence). The ends were cut back, 5 bases at V and 4 bases at J, with 16 bases in the middle. DNA of the CDR3: TGTGCCAGTAGTTTCAGGCCCGATACCTCAGATACGCAGTATTTT. Translating it yields CASSFRPDTSDTQYF. The whole variable domain, remainder taken from reference TRBV19 and TRBJ2-3, is DGGITQSPKYLFRKEGQNVTLSCEQNLNHDAMYWYRQDPGQGLRLIYYSQIVNDFQKGDIAEGYSVSREKKESFPLTVTSAQKNPTAFYLCASSFRPDTSDTQYFGPGTRLTVL.

The chain couples TRBV1 to TRBJ2-7; TRBD2 is the table's D call, not checked against the DNA. TRBV1 is recorded as a pseudogene. This CDR3 is 15 amino acids long. The CDR3: CTTCGDVSRKAPQYF. DNA of the CDR3: TGCACCACCTGCGGGGATGTTTCCAGAAAAGCGCCTCAGTACTTC.

The table lists this clone with a few counts. The identical CDR3 is also encoded by other nucleotide sequences in the sample. CDR3 in DNA: TGTGCCAGCAGCCCAAGGGACAGGGCAACAGATACGCAGTATTTT. It is translated as CASSPRDRATDTQYF. The chain recombines TRBV13 with TRBJ2-3, with 9 nucleotides matching TRBD1. This CDR3 spans 15 amino acids. Germline assignment: CDR1 PRHDT and CDR2 FYEKMQ (reference sequence). Trimming cost V 5 bases and J 3 bases; bases outside gene matches: 6.

The chain carries TRBV29-1 and TRBJ2-4, with 11 bases lining up with TRBD2. There are 15 residues in the CDR3. Per germline, CDR1 SQVTM and CDR2 ANQGSEA. The ends lost 4 bases at V and 2 bases at J; junction bases unmatched: 4. In DNA form, the CDR3 reads TGCAGCGTTGTCACTAGCGGGAGATCCAAAAACATTCAGTACTTC. It encodes CSVVTSGRSKNIQYF. Full variable domain (outside the CDR3, taken from reference TRBV29-1 and TRBJ2-4): SAVISQKPSRDICQRGTSLTIQCQVDSQVTMMFWYRQQPGQSLTLIATANQGSEATYESGFVIDKFPISRPNLTFSTLTVSNMSPEDSSIYLCSVVTSGRSKNIQYFGAGTRLSVL.

The CDR3 sequence is CASSPGRQGTQYF. For the CDR3, the DNA is TGTGCCAGCAGCCCCGGTCGGCAGGGGACCCAGTACTTC. V and J are TRBV7-7 and TRBJ2-5; D perhaps matches TRBD1 (5 bases). The CDR3 is made up of 13 amino acids. Germline V CDR1 and CDR2: SSHAT, FNYEAQ (reference sequence). The V and J ends lost 5 bases and 7 bases respectively, with 14 bases between them.

J is TRBJ2-7 and V is TRBV28; 9 bases are shared with TRBD1. V was clipped by 1 base and J by 1 base; unmatched bases: 2. The germline V gene encodes CDR1 MDHEN and CDR2 SYDVKM. This CDR3 has 15 residues. DNA for the CDR3: TGTGCCAGCAGTTTATTGGGGACAGGGTCCTACGAGCAGTACTTC. This codes for CASSLLGTGSYEQYF.